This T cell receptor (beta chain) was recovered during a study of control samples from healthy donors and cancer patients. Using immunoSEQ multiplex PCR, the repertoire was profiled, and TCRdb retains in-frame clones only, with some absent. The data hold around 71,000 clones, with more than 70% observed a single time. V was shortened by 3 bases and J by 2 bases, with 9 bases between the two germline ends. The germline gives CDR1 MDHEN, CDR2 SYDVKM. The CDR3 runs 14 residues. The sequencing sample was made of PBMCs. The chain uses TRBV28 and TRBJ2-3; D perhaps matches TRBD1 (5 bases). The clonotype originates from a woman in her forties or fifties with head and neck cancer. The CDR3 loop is CASSFQGNTDTQYF. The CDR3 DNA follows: TGTGCCAGCAGTTTTCAGGGAAACACAGATACGCAGTATTTT.